What follows are 28 T cell receptor beta chains derived from one specimen sequenced in a study of shared clonotypes between healthy human individuals. Positive CCR7 selection of CD45RO-negative cells yielded the naive CD8 cells, and terminally differentiated effector memory CD45RA+ cells were excluded. Sequencing was performed with immunoSEQ multiplex PCR; in TCRdb, only in-frame clones are kept and a portion is missing. Found here are 800,000 to 950,000 clones, about 96% of them singletons; the top ten hold about 0.22%. Material for sequencing was naive CD8+ T cells sorted from blood. These receptors all come from a man aged 30 to 39 in good health.

This chain connects TRBV5-6 to TRBJ2-7, with a weak D call TRBD2 (6 bases). Germline assignment: CDR1 SGHDT and CDR2 YYEEEE. The CDR3 runs to 15 residues. Trimming took off 4 bases at V and 3 bases at J, with 17 bases between the two ends. The chain's CDR3 is CASSPTRGSYYEQYF. CDR3 nucleotides: TGTGCCAGCAGCCCTACCCGGGGGAGCTACTACGAGCAGTACTTC.

The chain has TRBV28 and TRBJ2-3; TRBD2 agrees at 7 bases. The CDR3 contains 15 residues. CDR1 is MDHEN and CDR2 is SYDVKM in the germline V gene. The junction had 7 bases not matched to a gene; V was cut back by 3 bases and J by 4 bases. CDR3 protein: CASSLGGMGADTQYF. The CDR3 nucleotides read TGTGCCAGCAGTTTGGGAGGGATGGGCGCAGATACGCAGTATTTT. Filled out from reference TRBV28 and TRBJ2-3, the complete variable domain reads DVKVTQSSRYLVKRTGEKVFLECVQDMDHENMFWYRQDPGLGLRLIYFSYDVKMKEKGDIPEGYSVSREKKERFSLILESASTNQTSMYLCASSLGGMGADTQYFGPGTRLTVL.

V usage is TRBV15 and J usage is TRBJ2-5; D call uncertain. The CDR3 spans 13 residues. CDR1 and CDR2 (germline): LNHNV, YYDKDF (reference sequence). V lost 2 bases and J 3 bases, leaving 7 bases between the germline ends. CDR3 residues: CATSRPPEETQYF. CDR3 nucleotide sequence: TGTGCCACCAGCAGACCCCCAGAAGAGACCCAGTACTTC.

This chain uses TRBV5-1 with TRBJ2-7; 10 bases are shared with TRBD2. The CDR3 runs to 15 residues. Germline V gene data show CDR1 as SGHRS and CDR2 as YFSETQ. V lost 2 bases, J lost 4 bases, and 6 bases stayed unmatched. The DNA of the CDR3 is TGCGCCAGCAGCTTCAGAACTAGCGGGAAGTACGAGCAGTACTTC. Its translation is CASSFRTSGKYEQYF.

CDR3 coding DNA: TGTGCCAGCATACTAGCGGGAGGGTGGCTCACAGATACGCAGTATTTT. Translated, it gives CASILAGGWLTDTQYF. The gene calls are TRBV7-9 and TRBJ2-3, with 13 positions matching TRBD2. CDR3 size: 16 residues. The V gene end was trimmed by 7 bases and the J gene end by 2 bases; junction bases not matched to a gene: 6. Per germline, CDR1 SEHNR and CDR2 FQNEAQ (reference sequence).

The genes are TRBV15 and TRBJ2-2, with TRBD2 matching over 12 bases. CDR1 LNHNV and CDR2 YYDKDF come from the germline V gene (reference sequence). The CDR3 has 17 amino acids. V dropped 1 base and J dropped 6; count of bases not matched to a gene: 6. The CDR3, as DNA: TGTGCCACCAGCAGAGTTATGACTAGCGGGAGTCCCGGGGAGCTGTTTTTT. This sequence encodes CATSRVMTSGSPGELFF.

The chain employs TRBV20-1 and TRBJ2-7; D not certain. Germline CDR1 reads DFQATT; CDR2 reads SNEGSKA (reference sequence). Trimming cost V 6 bases and J 3 bases, with 9 bases left between them. The CDR3 runs to 11 residues. CDR3 loop: CSADENYEQYF. CDR3 coding DNA: TGCAGTGCGGACGAAAACTACGAGCAGTACTTC.

The rearrangement uses TRBV7-9 and TRBJ2-7; possible D gene TRBD2, 6 bases. The CDR3 length is 16 residues. With 5 bases removed from V and 0 bases from J, the gap between germline ends came to 17 bases. In germline, CDR1 is SEHNR, CDR2 FQNEAQ (reference sequence). The CDR3: CASSPGPLGSSYEQYF. The CDR3 region has the DNA TGTGCCAGCAGCCCTGGCCCACTCGGGAGCTCCTACGAGCAGTACTTC.

In the case of this clone: Other DNA sequences of this sample code for an identical CDR3. This chain connects TRBV27 to TRBJ2-7; the match to TRBD2 covers 9 bases. The CDR3 runs 14 residues. V lost 0 bases and J lost 4; bases outside the gene matches: 1. Germline CDR1 is MNHEY and CDR2 is SMNVEV (reference sequence). The CDR3 DNA is TGTGCCAGCAGTTTATCTAGCGGGAGTTACGAGCAGTACTTC. Amino acid sequence: CASSLSSGSYEQYF.

V gene TRBV4-1 combines with J gene TRBJ2-7; no definite D call. V gave up 0 bases and J gave up 3 bases, with 9 bases separating them. In germline, CDR1 is MGHRA, CDR2 YSYEKL. The CDR3 has 14 residues. The chain's CDR3 is CASSQEPGGYEQYF. In DNA, the CDR3 is TGCGCCAGCAGCCAAGAACCCGGCGGCTACGAGCAGTACTTC.

J is TRBJ2-1 and V is TRBV18, with D perhaps matching TRBD1 (5 bases). V gave up 4 bases and J gave up 5 bases, with 18 bases separating them. The V gene's germline CDR1 is KGHSH and CDR2 LQKENI. The CDR3 contains 16 residues. CDR3 coding DNA: TGTGCCAGCTCACGCCCTCCAGGACAAAAAGACAATGAGCAGTTCTTC. Its translation: CASSRPPGQKDNEQFF. Full variable domain (rest looked up from reference TRBV18 and TRBJ2-1): NAGVMQNPRHLVRRRGQEARLRCSPMKGHSHVYWYRQLPEEGLKFMVYLQKENIIDESGMPKERFSAEFPKEGPSILRIQQVVRGDSAAYFCASSRPPGQKDNEQFFGPGTRLTVL.

The V gene is TRBV4-3, the J gene TRBJ2-1; D unclear. Germline CDR1 is LGHNA and CDR2 is YSLEER. V shed 3 bases and J shed 1 base, with 10 bases lying between them. This CDR3 has 15 residues. CDR3 sequence: CASSQTRTSYNEQFF. The CDR3 region has the DNA TGCGCCAGCAGCCAGACCCGGACGTCCTACAATGAGCAGTTCTTC.

The V gene is TRBV5-1, the J gene TRBJ2-2; perhaps TRBD1 as D (6 bases). Germline values: CDR1 SGHRS, CDR2 YFSETQ. The CDR3 contains 15 residues. V was trimmed by 5 bases and J by 0 bases, leaving 11 bases between them. CDR3 DNA sequence: TGCGCCAGCAGGGGTTGGACAGCGAACACCGGGGAGCTGTTTTTT. As protein: CASRGWTANTGELFF.

The genes are TRBV6-6 and TRBJ2-1; D is undetermined. CDR1 is MNHNY and CDR2 is SVGAGI in the germline V gene (reference sequence). The CDR3 runs to 16 residues. V lost 0 bases to trimming and J lost 0 bases, with 9 bases between them. The CDR3 region is CASSYSKESSYNEQFF. The CDR3 region has the DNA TGTGCCAGCAGTTACTCGAAGGAAAGCTCCTACAATGAGCAGTTCTTC.

The rearrangement joins TRBV9 to TRBJ2-1, with TRBD2 identical over 12 bases. Germline V gene sequence: CDR1 SGDLS, CDR2 YYNGEE. V lost 4 bases, J lost 8 bases, and 4 bases stayed unmatched. This CDR3 has 14 amino acids. The CDR3: CASSPRLAGDEQFF. The CDR3 DNA reads TGTGCCAGCAGCCCACGACTAGCGGGAGATGAGCAGTTCTTC.

The V and J genes are TRBV5-4 and TRBJ2-7; 7 bases are shared with TRBD2. This CDR3 region has 14 residues. Losses at the gene ends were 0 bases for V and 3 bases for J; bases not matched to a gene: 3. Germline values: CDR1 SGHNT, CDR2 YYREEE (reference sequence). CDR3 sequence: CASSLAGTIYEQYF. In DNA, the CDR3 is TGTGCCAGCAGCTTGGCAGGGACTATCTACGAGCAGTACTTC.

This clone has only one observation. The CDR3 DNA follows: TGTGCCTCCCCGCGGGGGGATTCCTACAATGAGCAGTTCTTC. Translated: CASPRGDSYNEQFF. The genes are TRBV30 and TRBJ2-1, with TRBD2 matching over 8 bases. Germline CDR1 is GTSNPN and CDR2 is SVGIG (reference sequence). V lost 7 bases to trimming and J lost 1 base; unmatched junction nucleotides: 6. The CDR3 covers 14 residues.

The V and J genes are TRBV7-8 and TRBJ2-1; no clear D. The CDR3 runs 15 residues. Trimming took off 7 bases at V and 5 bases at J, with 18 bases between the two ends. Germline V gene sequence: CDR1 SGHVS, CDR2 FQNEAQ. The chain's CDR3 is CASTSRVGRDNEQFF. CDR3 in DNA: TGTGCCAGCACCTCCCGAGTGGGCCGTGACAATGAGCAGTTCTTC.

This chain uses TRBV27 with TRBJ2-1, with 9 positions matching TRBD2. Losses at the gene ends were 3 bases for V and 8 bases for J; bases not matched to a gene: 5. The germline V gene encodes CDR1 MNHEY and CDR2 SMNVEV (reference sequence). The CDR3 is made up of 14 amino acids. DNA for the CDR3: TGTGCCAGCAGTTTGGCGGGAGGGCGGGATGAGCAGTTCTTC. The encoded protein is CASSLAGGRDEQFF.

The J gene is TRBJ2-4, the V gene TRBV7-9; D unresolved. V lost 9 bases and J 0 bases, leaving 12 bases between the germline ends. Germline V CDR1 and CDR2: SEHNR, FQNEAQ (reference sequence). The CDR3 has 14 amino acids. The CDR3 loop is CASSFEVAKNIQYF. The CDR3 coding sequence is TGTGCCAGTTCCTTTGAGGTAGCCAAAAACATTCAGTACTTC.

This clone was picked up one time. The chain joins TRBV6-5 to TRBJ2-1; a possible D gene is TRBD2 (6 bases). The germline V and J ends were trimmed by 5 bases and 2 bases, with 13 bases remaining between them. This CDR3 has 15 amino acids. Germline lookup yields CDR1 MNHEY and CDR2 SVGAGI. CDR3 nucleotides: TGTGCCAGCAGTCTCGCTAGCGCCACCTACAATGAGCAGTTCTTC. Translating it yields CASSLASATYNEQFF.

The rearrangement uses TRBV10-1 and TRBJ1-1; TRBD1 is a possible D gene (6 bases). Per germline, CDR1 WNHNN and CDR2 SYGVQD (reference sequence). The CDR3 loop spans 13 amino acids. Trimming pared 3 bases from V and 7 bases from J, leaving 12 bases between. In DNA form, the CDR3 reads TGCGCCAGCAGTGAAGCAACAGGGAGTGAAGCTTTCTTT. Translated, it gives CASSEATGSEAFF.

The chain is built from TRBV7-6 and TRBJ2-3; D is unclear. V was pared by 7 bases and J by 3 bases, with 14 bases between. The CDR3 length is 14 residues. CDR1 and CDR2 (germline): SGHVS, FNYEAQ. The CDR3 region is CASTASYGTDTQYF. As DNA, the CDR3 is TGTGCCAGCACGGCAAGCTACGGGACAGATACGCAGTATTTT. Variable domain in full (rest from reference TRBV7-6 and TRBJ2-3): GAGVSQSPRYKVTKRGQDVALRCDPISGHVSLYWYRQALGQGPEFLTYFNYEAQQDKSGLPNDRFSAERPEGSISTLTIQRTEQRDSAMYRCASTASYGTDTQYFGPGTRLTVL.

The chain links TRBV10-3 to TRBJ2-1, with D perhaps TRBD2 (6 bases). CDR1 is ENHRY, CDR2 SYGVKD, per germline. V was trimmed by 10 bases and J by 0 bases, leaving 28 bases between them. The CDR3 extends over 19 amino acids. The CDR3 here is CASLEPLSQRGSSYNEQFF. DNA of the CDR3: TGTGCCAGTCTAGAGCCGCTATCCCAACGGGGGAGCTCCTACAATGAGCAGTTCTTC.

The chain is built from TRBV14 and TRBJ2-2; 9 bases agree with TRBD2. CDR1 SGHDN and CDR2 FVKESK come from the germline V gene. The CDR3 totals 21 residues. V gave up 1 base and J gave up 2 bases; unmatched junction bases: 17. CDR3 DNA sequence: TGTGCCAGCAGCCAAGTAGGGGGCTTCCCCGGGACTAGCAGTAACACCGGGGAGCTGTTTTTT. Translating gives CASSQVGGFPGTSSNTGELFF.

The chain uses TRBV7-6 and TRBJ2-7; unclear D gene. Germline CDR1 reads SGHVS; CDR2 reads FNYEAQ. The CDR3 sequence is 13 residues long. Trimming took off 2 bases at V and 6 bases at J, with 11 bases between the two ends. The CDR3: CASSLRAHSEQYF. The CDR3 bases are TGTGCCAGCAGCTTACGGGCCCACTCCGAGCAGTACTTC.

This clone was seen once. The rearrangement links TRBV6-6 to TRBJ1-2, with D possibly being TRBD1 (6 bases). In germline, CDR1 is MNHNY, CDR2 SVGAGI (reference sequence). Trimming shortened V by 8 bases and J by 6 bases, and 10 bases separated the two germline ends. This CDR3 is 11 amino acids long. The CDR3 sequence is CASEGGNGYTF. Written as DNA, the CDR3 is TGTGCCAGCGAAGGGGGAAATGGCTACACCTTC.

V is TRBV30 and J is TRBJ1-1, with D tentatively TRBD1 (6 bases). V was pared by 0 bases and J by 7 bases, with 12 bases between. The CDR3 spans 13 residues. Per germline, CDR1 GTSNPN and CDR2 SVGIG (reference sequence). The CDR3 nucleotides read TGTGCCTGGAGTGTTCTGGGGGCAGGTGAAGCTTTCTTT. It is translated as CAWSVLGAGEAFF.